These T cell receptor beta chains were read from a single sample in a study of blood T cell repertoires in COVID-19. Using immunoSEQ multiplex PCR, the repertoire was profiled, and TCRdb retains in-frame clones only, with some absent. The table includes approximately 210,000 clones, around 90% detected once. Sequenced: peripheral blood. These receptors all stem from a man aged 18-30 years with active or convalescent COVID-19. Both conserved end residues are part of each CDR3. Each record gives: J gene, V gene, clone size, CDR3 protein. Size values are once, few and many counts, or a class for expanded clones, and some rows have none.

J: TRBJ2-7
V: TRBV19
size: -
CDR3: CASSIGGRGEQYF

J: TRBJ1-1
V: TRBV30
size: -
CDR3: CAWSMRRSMNTEAFF

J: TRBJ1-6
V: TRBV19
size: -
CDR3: CASMRTQNSPLHF

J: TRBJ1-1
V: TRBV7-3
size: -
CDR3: CASRPTPQANTEAFF

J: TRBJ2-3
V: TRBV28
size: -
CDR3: CASRGAGTSTDTQYF

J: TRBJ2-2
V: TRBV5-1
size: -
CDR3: CASTPRTGNKNTGELFF

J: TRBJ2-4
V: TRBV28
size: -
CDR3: CASNPNGDIQYF

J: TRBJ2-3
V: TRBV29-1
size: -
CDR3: CSVQPGIGQYF

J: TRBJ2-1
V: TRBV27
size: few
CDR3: CASSPPGLAGRNEQFF

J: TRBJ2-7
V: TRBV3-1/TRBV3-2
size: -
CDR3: CASSHTGGTRSYEQYF

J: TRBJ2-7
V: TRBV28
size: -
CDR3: CASSLSGGGSSYEQYF

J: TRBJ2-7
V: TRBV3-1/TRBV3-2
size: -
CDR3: CASSQVPGGGEQYF

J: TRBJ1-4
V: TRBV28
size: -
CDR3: CASRRTDNNEKLFF

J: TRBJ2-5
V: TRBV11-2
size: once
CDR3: CASSPNGWVAGGKETQYF

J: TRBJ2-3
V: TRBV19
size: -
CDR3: CASSMGGRFTDTQYF

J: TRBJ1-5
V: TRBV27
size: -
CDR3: CASSRQGVGQPQHF

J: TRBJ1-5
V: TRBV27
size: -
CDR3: CASSSIVTGVYGNQPQHF

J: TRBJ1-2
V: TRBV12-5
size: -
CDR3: CASGSDRVFGYTF

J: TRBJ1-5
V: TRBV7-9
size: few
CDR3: CASSLGQSHQPQHF

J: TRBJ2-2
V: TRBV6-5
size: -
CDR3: CASSYSRNTGELFF

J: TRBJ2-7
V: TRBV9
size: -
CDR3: CASSYRTSGIYEQYF

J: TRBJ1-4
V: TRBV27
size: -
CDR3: CASSFRGSSEKLFF

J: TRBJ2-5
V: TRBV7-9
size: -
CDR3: CASSRTAGQYF

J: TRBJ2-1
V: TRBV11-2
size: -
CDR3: CASSHETSGSQFF

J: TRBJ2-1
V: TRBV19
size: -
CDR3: CASSPGLAWYSEQFF

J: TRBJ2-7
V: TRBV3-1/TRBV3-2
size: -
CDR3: CASSPRSPYEQYF

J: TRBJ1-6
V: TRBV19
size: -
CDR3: CASTTGQGLASPLHF

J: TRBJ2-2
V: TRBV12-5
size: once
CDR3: CASGLGEGDHGELFF

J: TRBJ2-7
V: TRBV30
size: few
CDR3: CAWTKGVSYEQYF

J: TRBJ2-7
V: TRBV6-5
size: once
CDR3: CASRGTRREQYF

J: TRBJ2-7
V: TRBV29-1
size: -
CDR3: CSVNIPPGGADEQYF

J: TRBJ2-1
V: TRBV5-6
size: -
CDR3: CASSLQTSGGVNEQFF

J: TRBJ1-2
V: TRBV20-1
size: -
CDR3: CSASTRTGRGIDYGYTF

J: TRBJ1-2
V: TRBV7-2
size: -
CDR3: CASSLERSYGYTF

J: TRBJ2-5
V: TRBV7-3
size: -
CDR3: CASSATSGSGETQYF

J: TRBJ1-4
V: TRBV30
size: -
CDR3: CAWGGTPAPNEKLFF

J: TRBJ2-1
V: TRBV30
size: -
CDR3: CAWQLAGVNEQFF

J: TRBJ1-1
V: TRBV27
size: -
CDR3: CASSLYYFVTPGQGLPTEAFF

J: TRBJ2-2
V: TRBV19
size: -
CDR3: CASSIRSGRAGELFF

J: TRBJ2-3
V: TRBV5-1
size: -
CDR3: CASTSTDTQYF

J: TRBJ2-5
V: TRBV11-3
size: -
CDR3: CASSPGDSETQYF

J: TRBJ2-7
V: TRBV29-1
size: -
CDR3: CSVEDRATASYEQYF

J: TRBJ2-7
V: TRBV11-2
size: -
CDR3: CASSLVLFGTLYEQYF

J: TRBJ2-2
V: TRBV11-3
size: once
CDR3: CASSSLKGHFSGELFF

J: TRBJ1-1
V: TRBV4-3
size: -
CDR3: CASSQPGAGTEAFF

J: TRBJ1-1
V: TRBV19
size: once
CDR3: CASSIVGGNTEAFF

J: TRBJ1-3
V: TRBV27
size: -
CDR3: CASSIDRGPGNTIYF

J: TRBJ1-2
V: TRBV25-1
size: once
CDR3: CASSEQSNYGYTF

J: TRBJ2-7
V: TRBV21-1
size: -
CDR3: CARHSGRPLPYF

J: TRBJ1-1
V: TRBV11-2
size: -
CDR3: CASSWDRTEAFF

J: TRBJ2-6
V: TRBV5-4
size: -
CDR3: CASSMWGQGKSGANVLTF

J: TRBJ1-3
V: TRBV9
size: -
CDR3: CASSPTDRVSGNTIYF

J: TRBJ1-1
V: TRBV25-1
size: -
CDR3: CASVRDSPMNTEAFF

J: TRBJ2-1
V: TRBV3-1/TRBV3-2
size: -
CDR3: CASSQRVAGATHNEQFF

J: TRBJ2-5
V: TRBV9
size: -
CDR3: CASSQTSGSVQETQYF

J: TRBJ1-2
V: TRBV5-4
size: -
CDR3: CASSLEAGNYGYTF